This T cell receptor beta chain originates from a study of T cells after yellow fever vaccination (dated by TCRdb to the late 2010s). Some background on the complete study: The SMART-Seq v4 Ultra Low Input RNA kit was used to prepare libraries from fractions with low cell numbers. To follow T-cell clones before and after primary and booster YFV17D yellow fever vaccination, bulk TCR alpha and beta repertoires were sequenced over time. Two healthy male donors made up the cohort, one aged 18 to 29 years and the other aged 30 to 40 years. Blood samples were taken at several timepoints before and after primary and secondary immunization, and bulk PBMC replicates and cell subsets were isolated.

TCR cDNA was made using 5'RACE template switching, a step that added a universal primer site and unique molecular identifiers. Priming for cDNA synthesis came from both the TCR alpha and TCR beta constant segments. Library amplification used two PCR steps, and the second PCR step added sample barcodes and sequencing adapters. Libraries were sequenced on Illumina HiSeq 2500 (2x100 bp) or NovaSeq (2x150 bp). In the paper's pipeline: MIGEC handled demultiplexing of reads and collapsing into UMI consensus sequences, while MiXCR performed V(D)J alignment. Clonotypes responding to the vaccine were identified with edgeR on replicate PBMC samples, with the criteria of FDR below 0.01 and a log2 fold change above 5 up to day 15. CD4 or CD8 identity was assigned to each bulk clonotype according to whether the clonotype was present at higher abundance in the sequenced CD4 repertoire or the sequenced CD8 repertoire. Through fastp at Q25 and MiXCR, TCRdb rebuilt clones from the public reads, retaining in-frame beta chains. One record per CDR3 amino acid sequence lists the most common genes and DNA. In this record, the V and J calls reflect TCRdb's handling and not the investigators' own analysis. The sample table shows roughly 180,000 distinct CDR3 sequences, and 6.2% are seen once. The top ten clones comprise 2.5% to 3.5% of the sample.

General conclusions and limits of the study: The study included only a couple of donors, which limits how far the findings can be generalized. Most clones expanded after primary vaccination were re-detected after the booster (just under 97% of CD4 and around 88% of CD8), suggesting broad memory maintenance. Compared with the primary T-cell response, the secondary T-cell response was faster but weaker, reaching its peak on day 5 rather than on day 15. A small fraction of clonotypes showed up in both the CD4 and CD8 compartments, probably as a result of convergent recombination. Because abundant contaminating clonotypes from the bulk population could be contained in FACS-sorted repertoires, computational filtering was required.

The treatment or condition label corresponds to: live attenuated yellow fever vaccine strain. PBMCs were isolated from peripheral blood using a standard Ficoll-Paque protocol. Dynabeads CD4 and CD8 positive selection kits were used to isolate CD4 and CD8 T-cell fractions. TriZol was used to extract RNA from bulk PBMCs, from CD4 and CD8 fractions, and from dextramer-positive and dextramer-negative fractions. This clonotype was seen at least ten times. The target of this receptor is not known. No base quality values were provided; no much bigger clone lies one nucleotide off. CDR1 and CDR2 are read off the germline V gene as SGHRS and YFSETQ. From cysteine to phenylalanine, the CDR3 is 19 amino acids long. Just CDR3 DNA is preserved here, 57 bases in frame from base 1. Unmatched junction bases come to 12, with V trimmed by 0 bases and J by 2 bases.

Recombination linked TRBV5-1 to TRBJ2-1, with 9 central nucleotides matching TRBD1. This sequence originates from a man between 18 and 29 years old who received the YFV17D yellow fever vaccine. The sample was CD4+ T cells sorted from PBMCs, taken on the day of the first yellow fever vaccination. The sequenced DNA: TGCGCCAGCAGCTTGGGGATTGTCGAACAGGGGGCCACCTACAATGAGCAGTTCTTC. This translates into CASSLGIVEQGATYNEQFF.